Given below is one T cell receptor beta chain in context. Antigen specificity is unknown. These data originate in a study of T cell responses to AZD1222 COVID-19 vaccine. CDR3 size: 15 residues. CDR1 and CDR2 (germline): SGHRS, YFSETQ. Trimming removed 3 bases at V and 1 base at J, with 13 bases between. Only in-frame clones appear in the TCRdb table, and some are missing; sequencing was by immunoSEQ multiplex PCR. The table has approximately 140,000 clones, around 90% seen once. Study outcomes and limitations: The donor cohort was predominantly white British with a female majority, and clonal diversity may have been underestimated.

The material sequenced was peripheral blood, taken 28 days after the second AZD1222 dose. The clonotype was recovered from an adult who received the AZD1222 COVID-19 vaccine. The V and J genes are TRBV5-1 and TRBJ1-1; D is undetermined. CDR3 protein: CASSSRAYRNTEAFF. DNA for the CDR3: TGCGCCAGCAGCTCCCGAGCCTACCGGAACACTGAAGCTTTCTTT.